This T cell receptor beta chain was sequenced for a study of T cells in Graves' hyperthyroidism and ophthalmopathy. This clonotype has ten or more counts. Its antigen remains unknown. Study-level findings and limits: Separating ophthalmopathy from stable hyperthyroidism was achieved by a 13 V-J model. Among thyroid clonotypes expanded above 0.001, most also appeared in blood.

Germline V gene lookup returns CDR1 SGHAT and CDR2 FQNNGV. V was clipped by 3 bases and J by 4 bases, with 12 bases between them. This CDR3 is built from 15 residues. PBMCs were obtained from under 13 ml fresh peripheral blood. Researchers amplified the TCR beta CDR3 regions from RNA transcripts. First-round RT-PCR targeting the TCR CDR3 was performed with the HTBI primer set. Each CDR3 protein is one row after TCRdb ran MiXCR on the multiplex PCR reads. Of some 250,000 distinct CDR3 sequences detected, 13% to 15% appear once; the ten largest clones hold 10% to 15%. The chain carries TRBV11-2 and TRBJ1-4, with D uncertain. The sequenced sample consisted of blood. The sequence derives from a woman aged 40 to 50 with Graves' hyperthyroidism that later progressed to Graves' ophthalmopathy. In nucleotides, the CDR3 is TGTGCCAGCAGCTTTACGGGCGTCGGTAATGAAAAACTGTTTTTT. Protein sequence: CASSFTGVGNEKLFF. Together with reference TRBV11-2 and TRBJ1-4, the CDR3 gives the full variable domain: EAGVAQSPRYKIIEKRQSVAFWCNPISGHATLYWYQQILGQGPKLLIQFQNNGVVDDSQLPKDRFSAERLKGVDSTLKIQPAKLEDSAVYLCASSFTGVGNEKLFFGSGTQLSVL.